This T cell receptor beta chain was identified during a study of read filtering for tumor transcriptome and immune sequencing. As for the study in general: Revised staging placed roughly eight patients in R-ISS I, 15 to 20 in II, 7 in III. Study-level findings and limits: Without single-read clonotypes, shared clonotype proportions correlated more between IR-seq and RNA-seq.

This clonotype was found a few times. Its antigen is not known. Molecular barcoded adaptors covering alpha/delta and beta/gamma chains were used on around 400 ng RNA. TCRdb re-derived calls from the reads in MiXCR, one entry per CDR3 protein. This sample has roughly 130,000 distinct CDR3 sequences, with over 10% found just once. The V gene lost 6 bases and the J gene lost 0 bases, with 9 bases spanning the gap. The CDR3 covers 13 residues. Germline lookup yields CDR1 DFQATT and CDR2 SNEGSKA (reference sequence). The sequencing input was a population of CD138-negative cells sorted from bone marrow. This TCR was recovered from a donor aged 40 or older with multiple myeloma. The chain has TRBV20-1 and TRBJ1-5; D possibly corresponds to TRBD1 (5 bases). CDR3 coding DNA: TGCAGTGCGGGGGGGTATAGCAATCAGCCCCAGCATTTT. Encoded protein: CSAGGYSNQPQHF.